In its sample, the clone carrying this TCR beta chain was seen a few times. The data are from a study of blood T cell repertoires in COVID-19. This CDR3 has 14 amino acids. From germline, CDR1 is KGHSY and CDR2 FQNENV. V dropped 2 bases and J dropped 4 bases, with 11 bases sitting between them. Libraries were prepared by immunoSEQ multiplex PCR; TCRdb keeps only in-frame clonotypes and omits some of them. Of about 80,000 clones listed, 65% to 85% are singletons. The chain employs TRBV16 and TRBJ1-1; D possibly corresponds to TRBD1 (6 bases). The sample consisted of peripheral blood. The sequence was obtained from a man in his 70s with active or convalescent COVID-19. The CDR3 nucleotides are TGTGCCAGCAGCCAACGGACAGAAGCCACTGAAGCTTTCTTT. Translation gives CASSQRTEATEAFF. Filled out from reference TRBV16 and TRBJ1-1, the complete variable domain reads GEEVAQTPKHLVRGEGQKAKLYCAPIKGHSYVFWYQQVLKNEFKFLISFQNENVFDETGMPKERFSAKCLPNSPCSLEIQATKLEDSAVYFCASSQRTEATEAFFGQGTRLTVV.